A single sample gave rise to the 5 T cell receptor beta chains below, sequenced in a study of graft-versus-host responses after intestinal transplantation. Produced via immunoSEQ multiplex PCR; TCRdb's table is partial and in-frame only. The sample has tens of thousands of clones, roughly 92% seen once. The source was bone marrow, collected nearly 750 days after intestinal transplantation. These receptors were taken from a human patient who received an intestinal transplant, so some T cells may come from the graft donor.

This clone appeared a single time. The chain recombines TRBV9 with TRBJ2-1, with D possibly being TRBD1 (6 bases). V lost 4 bases and J 5 bases, leaving 13 bases between the germline ends. CDR3 length equals 14 residues. CDR1 is SGDLS, CDR2 YYNGEE, per germline. In DNA form, the CDR3 reads TGTGCCAGCAGCCCCTTTGACAGGAACAATGAGCAGTTCTTC. Translation gives CASSPFDRNNEQFF.

J is TRBJ1-1 and V is TRBV30; no clear D gene. The length of the CDR3 is 13 residues. V lost 4 bases to trimming and J lost 0 bases, with 9 bases between them. Germline assignment: CDR1 GTSNPN and CDR2 SVGIG (reference sequence). The CDR3 sequence is CAWKTGMNTEAFF. As DNA, the CDR3 is TGTGCCTGGAAAACCGGTATGAACACTGAAGCTTTCTTT.

This clone occurred once. The chain uses TRBV30 and TRBJ2-2, with D tentatively TRBD2 (5 bases). Germline-derived CDR1 and CDR2 are GTSNPN and SVGIG (reference sequence). There are 12 residues in the CDR3. Trimming removed 5 bases from V and 1 base from J, with 5 bases in between. CDR3 loop: CAWGLNTGELFF. CDR3 nucleotides: TGTGCCTGGGGACTGAACACCGGGGAGCTGTTTTTT. Complete variable domain (other parts from reference TRBV30 and TRBJ2-2): SQTIHQWPATLVQPVGSPLSLECTVEGTSNPNLYWYRQAAGRGLQLLFYSVGIGQISSEVPQNLSASRPQDRQFILSSKKLLLSDSGFYLCAWGLNTGELFFGEGSRLTVL.

The gene calls are TRBV4-1 and TRBJ2-1; D ambiguous. From germline, CDR1 is MGHRA and CDR2 YSYEKL. The CDR3 totals 12 residues. Trimming took 0 bases from V and 10 from J, leaving 7 bases between them. The CDR3 here is CASSQDVGEQFF. CDR3 nucleotides: TGCGCCAGCAGCCAAGATGTGGGAGAGCAGTTCTTC.

The rearrangement uses TRBV7-2 and TRBJ1-1, with D unresolved. Trimming left V 6 bases short and J 1 base short, with 9 bases between. Per the germline V gene, CDR1 is SGHTA and CDR2 is FQGNSA. The length of the CDR3 is 13 residues. CDR3 amino acids: CASRLTENTEAFF. The CDR3 DNA sequence: TGTGCCAGCAGGTTAACAGAGAACACTGAAGCTTTCTTT.